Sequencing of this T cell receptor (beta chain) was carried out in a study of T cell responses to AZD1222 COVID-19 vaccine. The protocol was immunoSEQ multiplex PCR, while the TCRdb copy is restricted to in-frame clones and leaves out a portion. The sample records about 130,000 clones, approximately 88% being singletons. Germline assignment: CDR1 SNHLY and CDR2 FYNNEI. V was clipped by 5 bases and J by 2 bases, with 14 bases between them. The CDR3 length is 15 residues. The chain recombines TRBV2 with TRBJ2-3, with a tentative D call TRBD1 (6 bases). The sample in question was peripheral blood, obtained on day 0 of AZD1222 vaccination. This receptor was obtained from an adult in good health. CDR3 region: CASSYQGFDTDTQYF. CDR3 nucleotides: TGTGCCAGCAGTTACCAGGGGTTTGACACAGATACGCAGTATTTT. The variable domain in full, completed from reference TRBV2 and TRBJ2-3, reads EPEVTQTPSHQVTQMGQEVILRCVPISNHLYFYWYRQILGQKVEFLVSFYNNEISEKSEIFDDQFSVERPDGSNFTLKIRSTKLEDSAMYFCASSYQGFDTDTQYFGPGTRLTVL.